This record covers a single T cell receptor beta chain. As yet, its antigen is unknown. Genomic DNA provided the template from which TCR beta VDJ and CDR3 profiles were obtained. TCRdb re-called the reads with MiXCR, one entry per CDR3 protein. The sample lists about 270,000 distinct CDR3 sequences, 45% to 65% occurring once. Germline trimming cut 6 bases from V and 0 bases from J; bases unmatched to any gene: 5. Germline lookup yields CDR1 SQVTM and CDR2 ANQGSEA. This CDR3 has 13 residues. These data originate in a study of CD8+CD57+ T cells in acquired aplastic anemia. Study summary: Sorted CD4+ plus CD8+ cells gave DNA averaging about 3.2 ug.

Findings of the study overall: Patients and controls had in common twenty-nine CD8+ CDR3 sequences.

The sample taken for sequencing was sorted CD4+, CD8+, or CD8+CD57+ T cells (not recorded which) from PBMCs. The clonotype comes from a human donor with severe aplastic anemia or a healthy control (not recorded which). The chain is built from TRBV29-1 and TRBJ2-7; 7 nucleotides match TRBD1. The CDR3 loop reads CSVYSGGSYEQYF. The CDR3 coding sequence is TGCAGCGTGTACTCAGGGGGCTCCTACGAGCAGTACTTC.